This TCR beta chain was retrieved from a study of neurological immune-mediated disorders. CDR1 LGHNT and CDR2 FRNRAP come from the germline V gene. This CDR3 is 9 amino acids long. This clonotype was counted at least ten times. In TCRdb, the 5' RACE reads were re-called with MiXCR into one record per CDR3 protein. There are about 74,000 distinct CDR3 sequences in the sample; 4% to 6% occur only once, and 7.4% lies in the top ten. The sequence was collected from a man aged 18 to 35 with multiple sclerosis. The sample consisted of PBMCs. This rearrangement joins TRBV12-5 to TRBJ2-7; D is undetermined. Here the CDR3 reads CAMKNGRYF. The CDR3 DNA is TGTGCCATGAAAAATGGGCGGTACTTC. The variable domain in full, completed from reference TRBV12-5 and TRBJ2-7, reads DARVTQTPRHKVTEMGQEVTMRCQPILGHNTVFWYRQTMMQGLELLAYFRNRAPLDDSGMPKDRFSAEMPDATLATLKIQPSEPRDSAVYFCAMKNGRYFGPGTRLTVT.